These T cell receptor beta chains were read from a single sample in a study of T cell responses to AZD1222 COVID-19 vaccine. Here immunoSEQ multiplex PCR was the method, and the copy in TCRdb shows in-frame clones only, minus some. The data hold roughly 110,000 clones, with about 90% observed a single time. Source: peripheral blood, taken on day 0 of AZD1222 vaccination. The receptor source for this set is an adult in good health. Both conserved end residues are part of each CDR3. D genes are given only for firm matches. Some rows have no size entry. The others give once, few or many, or a class for an expanded clone.

cdr3_aa: CATSSLGTQYF; cdr3_nt: TGTGCCACTTCCTCCTTAGGAACTCAGTACTTC; j_call: TRBJ2-7; clone_size: -; v_call: TRBV19; d_call: -
cdr3_aa: CASSRQREREDLGAFF; cdr3_nt: TGTGCCAGCAGCCGCCAGAGAGAAAGGGAGGATTTGGGAGCTTTCTTT; j_call: TRBJ1-1; clone_size: -; v_call: TRBV7-2; d_call: -
cdr3_aa: CASSFFTATDTQYF; cdr3_nt: TGTGCCAGCAGTTTCTTTACGGCCACAGATACGCAGTATTTT; j_call: TRBJ2-3; clone_size: -; v_call: TRBV7-6; d_call: -
cdr3_aa: CASSPGLAGGWETQYF; cdr3_nt: TGTGCCAGCAGTCCCGGACTAGCGGGAGGTTGGGAGACCCAGTACTTC; j_call: TRBJ2-5; clone_size: -; v_call: TRBV6-2/TRBV6-3; d_call: TRBD2
cdr3_aa: CASSKGQGKVDTQYF; cdr3_nt: TGTGCCAGCAGCAAAGGACAGGGGAAAGTAGATACGCAGTATTTT; j_call: TRBJ2-3; clone_size: -; v_call: TRBV5-4; d_call: TRBD1
cdr3_aa: CASSLEASISYEQYF; cdr3_nt: TGCGCCAGCAGCTTGGAAGCTAGCATCTCCTACGAGCAGTACTTC; j_call: TRBJ2-7; clone_size: -; v_call: TRBV5-1; d_call: -
cdr3_aa: CASSLERGDEQFF; cdr3_nt: TGTGCCAGCAGCTTAGAGCGAGGGGATGAGCAGTTCTTC; j_call: TRBJ2-1; clone_size: -; v_call: TRBV7-2; d_call: -
cdr3_aa: CASSLGAWEAQYF; cdr3_nt: TGTGCCAGCAGTTTAGGAGCATGGGAGGCCCAGTACTTC; j_call: TRBJ2-5; clone_size: -; v_call: TRBV27; d_call: -
cdr3_aa: CASSPILASNTGELFF; cdr3_nt: TGTGCCAGCAGCCCAATACTAGCGTCGAACACCGGGGAGCTGTTTTTT; j_call: TRBJ2-2; clone_size: -; v_call: TRBV9; d_call: TRBD2
cdr3_aa: CASSFTRSSGNTIYF; cdr3_nt: TGTGCCAGCAGCTTTACACGGAGCTCTGGAAACACCATATATTTT; j_call: TRBJ1-3; clone_size: -; v_call: TRBV7-2; d_call: -
cdr3_aa: CASSHFGPDTEAFF; cdr3_nt: TGTGCCAGCAGCCATTTCGGGCCCGACACTGAAGCTTTCTTT; j_call: TRBJ1-1; clone_size: -; v_call: TRBV4-2; d_call: -
cdr3_aa: CASKEGVTDTQYF; cdr3_nt: TGTGCCAGCAAAGAGGGAGTGACAGATACGCAGTATTTT; j_call: TRBJ2-3; clone_size: -; v_call: TRBV6-5; d_call: -
cdr3_aa: CASSIGQDYGYTF; cdr3_nt: TGTGCCAGTAGTATAGGCCAAGACTATGGCTACACCTTC; j_call: TRBJ1-2; clone_size: once; v_call: TRBV19; d_call: -
cdr3_aa: CASSYSIPQLETQYF; cdr3_nt: TGTGCCAGCAGTTACTCGATACCTCAGTTGGAGACCCAGTACTTC; j_call: TRBJ2-5; clone_size: -; v_call: TRBV6-5; d_call: -
cdr3_aa: CASGGDGYEQYF; cdr3_nt: TGTGCCAGCGGGGGGGACGGCTACGAGCAGTACTTC; j_call: TRBJ2-7; clone_size: -; v_call: TRBV9; d_call: TRBD2
cdr3_aa: CSVEYWDRASYEQYF; cdr3_nt: TGCAGCGTTGAGTATTGGGACAGGGCCTCCTACGAGCAGTACTTC; j_call: TRBJ2-7; clone_size: -; v_call: TRBV29-1; d_call: TRBD1
cdr3_aa: CASSLLTGGFGETQYF; cdr3_nt: TGTGCTAGCAGCCTACTGACAGGGGGGTTTGGAGAGACCCAGTACTTC; j_call: TRBJ2-5; clone_size: once; v_call: TRBV7-7; d_call: TRBD1
cdr3_aa: CASSPRAGADTEAFF; cdr3_nt: TGTGCCAGCTCACCACGGGCAGGGGCGGACACTGAAGCTTTCTTT; j_call: TRBJ1-1; clone_size: -; v_call: TRBV18; d_call: -
cdr3_aa: CASSEQGSEVEKLFF; cdr3_nt: TGTGCCAGCAGTGAACAGGGAAGTGAGGTTGAAAAACTGTTTTTT; j_call: TRBJ1-4; clone_size: once; v_call: TRBV2; d_call: -
cdr3_aa: CASSPYRTDTQYF; cdr3_nt: TGTGCCAGCAGCCCCTACCGCACAGATACGCAGTATTTT; j_call: TRBJ2-3; clone_size: -; v_call: TRBV6-2/TRBV6-3; d_call: -
cdr3_aa: CASSLDRVVGANVLTF; cdr3_nt: TGCGCCAGCAGCTTGGACAGGGTGGTCGGGGCCAACGTCCTGACTTTC; j_call: TRBJ2-6; clone_size: -; v_call: TRBV5-1; d_call: -
cdr3_aa: CASTPQGNTGELFF; cdr3_nt: TGTGCCAGCACCCCACAGGGTAACACCGGGGAGCTGTTTTTT; j_call: TRBJ2-2; clone_size: -; v_call: TRBV7-2; d_call: -
cdr3_aa: CASSLARGHEQFF; cdr3_nt: TGTGCCAGCAGCTTAGCCCGGGGCCATGAGCAGTTCTTC; j_call: TRBJ2-1; clone_size: -; v_call: TRBV13; d_call: -
cdr3_aa: CATSETPPSGANVLTF; cdr3_nt: TGTGCCACCTCGGAGACACCACCCTCTGGGGCCAACGTCCTGACTTTC; j_call: TRBJ2-6; clone_size: -; v_call: TRBV24-1; d_call: -
cdr3_aa: CASSVGLALSYEQYF; cdr3_nt: TGTGCCAGCAGCGTAGGCCTAGCCTTGTCCTACGAGCAGTACTTC; j_call: TRBJ2-7; clone_size: -; v_call: TRBV9; d_call: -
cdr3_aa: CSASDRGVGNSPLHF; cdr3_nt: TGCAGTGCTAGTGACAGGGGGGTTGGTAATTCACCCCTCCACTTT; j_call: TRBJ1-6; clone_size: few; v_call: TRBV20-1; d_call: TRBD1
cdr3_aa: CASSPAGDGNTIYF; cdr3_nt: TGTGCCAGCTCACCGGCAGGGGATGGAAACACCATATATTTT; j_call: TRBJ1-3; clone_size: -; v_call: TRBV18; d_call: -
cdr3_aa: CASSPRLAGVMVTDTQYF; cdr3_nt: TGTGCCAGCTCACCCCGACTAGCGGGAGTCATGGTAACAGATACGCAGTATTTT; j_call: TRBJ2-3; clone_size: -; v_call: TRBV18; d_call: TRBD2
cdr3_aa: CASSLEGQGVEKLFF; cdr3_nt: TGCGCCAGCAGCTTGGAGGGACAGGGGGTTGAAAAACTGTTTTTT; j_call: TRBJ1-4; clone_size: -; v_call: TRBV5-1; d_call: TRBD1
cdr3_aa: CASSEALGVSGSTDTQYF; cdr3_nt: TGTGCCAGCAGTGAAGCTCTAGGGGTGAGCGGAAGCACAGATACGCAGTATTTT; j_call: TRBJ2-3; clone_size: -; v_call: TRBV6-1; d_call: -
cdr3_aa: CSASGGRGRTDTQYF; cdr3_nt: TGCAGTGCTAGTGGAGGGAGAGGAAGAACAGATACGCAGTATTTT; j_call: TRBJ2-3; clone_size: -; v_call: TRBV20-1; d_call: -